One sample yielded the 22 T cell receptor beta chains listed below, sequenced in a study of blood T cell repertoires in COVID-19. Sequencing used immunoSEQ multiplex PCR; TCRdb keeps in-frame clones, though not all of them. The profile shows 540,000 or so clones, roughly nine tenths of them singletons. Sample: peripheral blood. The receptors shown here come from a woman aged 45-65 years with COVID-19, enrolled during active disease.

The chain is built from TRBV27 and TRBJ2-2; possibly TRBD1 for D (5 bases). Germline lookup yields CDR1 MNHEY and CDR2 SMNVEV (reference sequence). V lost 7 bases and J lost 0, with 21 bases in between. The CDR3 runs to 18 residues. CDR3: CASKNEPRTSANTGELFF. In DNA form, the CDR3 reads TGTGCCAGCAAGAATGAACCCCGGACATCTGCGAACACCGGGGAGCTGTTTTTT.

Turning to this clone: A read error may produce the germline difference seen at one junction end. The CDR3: CASSQGRSVEF. The DNA for the CDR3 is TGTGCCAGCAGCCAAGGTCGCAGCGTTGAGTTC. The chain employs TRBV3-1 (or the pseudogene TRBV3-2) and TRBJ1-2; D remains ambiguous. Germline CDR1 and CDR2: LGHDT and YNNKEL (reference sequence). The CDR3 runs to 11 residues.

The J gene is TRBJ2-1, the V gene TRBV4-1; no firm D call. CDR1 and CDR2 (germline): MGHRA, YSYEKL. This CDR3 has 17 residues. V dropped 4 bases and J dropped 0 bases, with 16 bases sitting between them. The CDR3 region is CASSPRSELSSYNEQFF. In nucleotides, the CDR3 is TGCGCCAGCAGCCCCAGGTCTGAACTTAGCTCCTACAATGAGCAGTTCTTC.

The rearrangement joins TRBV5-1 to TRBJ1-2; tentative D call: TRBD1 (6 bases). The CDR3 is made up of 13 amino acids. Germline V CDR1 and CDR2: SGHRS, YFSETQ. Trimming stripped 4 bases from V and 3 bases from J, with 10 bases between. The CDR3 region is CASSGTPYYGYTF. CDR3 coding DNA: TGCGCCAGCAGCGGGACACCATACTATGGCTACACCTTC.

The chain uses TRBV28 and TRBJ2-5, with TRBD2 identical over 7 bases. The CDR3 is made up of 17 amino acids. After removal of 6 bases from V and 5 bases from J, the junction contained 18 bases not matched to a gene. Germline lookup yields CDR1 MDHEN and CDR2 SYDVKM. In DNA, the CDR3 is TGTGCCAGCAGCAGCCTCGGGCGGGGAGGGCGTCGGGAGACCCAGTACTTC. Amino acids: CASSSLGRGGRRETQYF.

On this clone itself: Other DNA sequences in this sample translate to the same CDR3. The chain recombines TRBV27 with TRBJ1-2; D perhaps matches TRBD1 (5 bases). From germline, CDR1 is MNHEY and CDR2 SMNVEV (reference sequence). The CDR3 is 14 amino acids. Trimming pared 0 bases from V and 2 bases from J, leaving 7 bases between. Here the CDR3 DNA reads TGTGCCAGCAGTTTATCACGGGGGAACTATGGCTACACCTTC. Its protein is CASSLSRGNYGYTF.

The chain carries TRBV3-1 (or the pseudogene TRBV3-2) and TRBJ1-3, with D perhaps TRBD1 (5 bases). The CDR3 loop spans 16 amino acids. V was cut by 3 bases and J by 0 bases, with 12 bases left in between. Germline CDR1 reads LGHDT; CDR2 reads YNNKEL (reference sequence). For the CDR3, the DNA is TGTGCCAGCAGCCACCTAACCGACAGCTCTGGAAACACCATATATTTT. Protein sequence: CASSHLTDSSGNTIYF.

The chain couples TRBV7-3 to TRBJ2-3, with 7 bases fitting TRBD1. CDR3 length equals 13 residues. Per the germline V gene, CDR1 is SGHTA and CDR2 is FQGTGA. V was clipped by 8 bases and J by 3 bases; unmatched bases: 5. In DNA, the CDR3 is TGTGCCAGCGCTCCGGACAGGACAGATACGCAGTATTTT. It encodes CASAPDRTDTQYF. Complete variable domain (other parts from reference TRBV7-3 and TRBJ2-3): GAGVSQTPSNKVTEKGKYVELRCDPISGHTALYWYRQSLGQGPEFLIYFQGTGAADDSGLPNDRFFAVRPEGSVSTLKIQRTERGDSAVYLCASAPDRTDTQYFGPGTRLTVL.

The chain has TRBV14 and TRBJ2-7; TRBD2 aligns across 8 bases. Germline CDR1 reads SGHDN; CDR2 reads FVKESK. The CDR3 spans 11 residues. J gave up 13 bases and V 1 base, and 3 bases lay outside the gene matches. DNA of the CDR3: TGTGCCAGCAGCCAAGGCGGGGGGAAATACTTC. Residues: CASSQGGGKYF.

This clone was observed once. The rearrangement joins TRBV25-1 to TRBJ1-4, with 10 bases identical to TRBD1. Trimming cost V 1 base and J 1 base; bases outside gene matches: 0. The CDR3 consists of 16 residues. Germline assignment: CDR1 MGHDK and CDR2 SYGVNS. The DNA of the CDR3 is TGTGCCAGCAGTGAATGGACAGGGGGAACTAATGAAAAACTGTTTTTT. Translation: CASSEWTGGTNEKLFF. The entire variable domain, with the rest obtained from reference TRBV25-1 and TRBJ1-4, is as follows: EADIYQTPRYLVIGTGKKITLECSQTMGHDKMYWYQQDPGMELHLIHYSYGVNSTEKGDLSSESTVSRIRTEHFPLTLESARPSHTSQYLCASSEWTGGTNEKLFFGSGTQLSVL.

The rearrangement uses TRBV6-5 and TRBJ2-7; no clear D gene. This CDR3 region has 12 residues. Germline V gene data show CDR1 as MNHEY and CDR2 as SVGAGI. The ends were cut back, 7 bases at V and 6 bases at J, with 13 bases in the middle. The CDR3 sequence is CASTPRRLEQYF. CDR3 in DNA: TGTGCCAGCACCCCCAGGCGCCTCGAGCAGTACTTC.

The chain combines TRBV5-6 with TRBJ1-5; D is uncertain. Germline-derived CDR1 and CDR2 are SGHDT and YYEEEE. V was trimmed by 2 bases and J by 1 base, leaving 13 bases between them. This CDR3 comprises 16 residues. The CDR3 DNA is TGTGCCAGCAGCTTAGGAGGGCTTTTCAGCAATCAGCCCCAGCATTTT. Translating it yields CASSLGGLFSNQPQHF.

CDR3 residues: CASSFMEAGGGEKLFF. As DNA, the CDR3 is TGTGCCAGCAGTTTTATGGAGGCGGGGGGTGGTGAAAAACTGTTTTTT. This chain connects TRBV28 to TRBJ1-4, with D maybe TRBD1 (5 bases). V dropped 3 bases and J dropped 7 bases, with 18 bases sitting between them. The V gene's germline CDR1 is MDHEN and CDR2 SYDVKM. The CDR3 is 16 amino acids.

The chain employs TRBV4-1 and TRBJ1-5; D unclear. This CDR3 contains 15 residues. Germline CDR1 reads MGHRA; CDR2 reads YSYEKL. The V and J ends lost 2 bases and 0 bases respectively, with 8 bases between them. The chain's CDR3 is CASSQTEYSNQPQHF. As DNA, the CDR3 is TGCGCCAGCAGCCAAACAGAATATAGCAATCAGCCCCAGCATTTT.

This clone was found once. V is TRBV12-5 and J is TRBJ1-2; 8 positions match TRBD1. With 3 bases clipped from V and 0 bases from J, the junction kept 12 bases outside the gene matches. The germline CDR1 and CDR2 sequences are LGHNT and FRNRAP. The CDR3 contains 18 residues. The CDR3, as DNA: TGTGCTAGTGGTTTCCATTCGGAAGTGGACAGGGCTAACTATGGCTACACCTTC. Its protein product is CASGFHSEVDRANYGYTF.

The V and J genes are TRBV19 and TRBJ1-1, with D possibly TRBD1 on 6 matching bases. The CDR3 consists of 12 residues. V lost 2 bases, J lost 11 bases, and 12 bases lay in between. CDR1 and CDR2 (germline): LNHDA, SQIVND (reference sequence). The CDR3 DNA reads as TGTGCCAGTAGTATAACAGGGACCGGGGCTTTCTTT. It specifies CASSITGTGAFF.

This chain joins TRBV7-8 and TRBJ1-1; 8 nucleotides agree with TRBD1. The CDR3 covers 16 residues. CDR1 and CDR2 from the germline V gene are SGHVS and FQNEAQ. Germline trimming cut 3 bases from V and 5 bases from J; bases unmatched to any gene: 11. The DNA for the CDR3 is TGTGCCAGCAGCTTTGGGACAGGCGGGGCGGGAACTGAAGCTTTCTTT. It translates to CASSFGTGGAGTEAFF.

The chain is built from TRBV5-1 and TRBJ1-2, with TRBD1 identical over 7 bases. Germline V gene lookup returns CDR1 SGHRS and CDR2 YFSETQ. V shed 4 bases and J 0 bases; nucleotides not matched to a gene: 6. The CDR3 is made up of 15 amino acids. The CDR3 spells CASSLRTGANYGYTF. CDR3 nucleotides: TGCGCCAGCAGCCTACGGACAGGAGCTAACTATGGCTACACCTTC. Filled out from reference TRBV5-1 and TRBJ1-2, the complete variable domain reads KAGVTQTPRYLIKTRGQQVTLSCSPISGHRSVSWYQQTPGQGLQFLFEYFSETQRNKGNFPGRFSGRQFSNSRSEMNVSTLELGDSALYLCASSLRTGANYGYTFGSGTRLTVV.

The J gene is TRBJ2-3, the V gene TRBV23-1, with a possible D match to TRBD2 (5 bases). TRBV23-1 is sorted into the ORF group, with uncertain function. Trimming took off 6 bases at V and 4 bases at J, with 14 bases between the two ends. The CDR3 covers 14 residues. CDR3 nucleotide sequence: TGCGCCAGCAGAAAGAGGGTTCTCCCAGATACGCAGTATTTT. This translates into CASRKRVLPDTQYF.

The chain has TRBV3-1 (or the pseudogene TRBV3-2) and TRBJ1-1; D ambiguous. The CDR3 totals 15 residues. The V and J ends lost 1 base and 4 bases respectively, with 13 bases between them. CDR1 is LGHDT, CDR2 YNNKEL, per germline (reference sequence). DNA of the CDR3: TGTGCCAGCAGCCAAGGAACATTCCCAGGCACTGAAGCTTTCTTT. This codes for CASSQGTFPGTEAFF.

The chain employs TRBV27 and TRBJ1-1; no firm D call. Germline V gives CDR1 MNHEY, CDR2 SMNVEV (reference sequence). The CDR3 is 11 residues long. Trimming removed 4 bases from V and 5 bases from J, with 5 bases in between. Written as DNA, the CDR3 is TGTGCCAGCAGTTCCCCTACTGAAGCTTTCTTT. Protein product: CASSSPTEAFF.

This rearrangement joins TRBV4-1 to TRBJ1-1, with D unresolved. The CDR3 has 14 residues. Trimming cost V 5 bases and J 3 bases, with 13 bases left between them. The V gene's germline CDR1 is MGHRA and CDR2 YSYEKL. The CDR3, as DNA: TGCGCCAGCAGCTCACGGGAGTGGGACACTGAAGCTTTCTTT. It specifies CASSSREWDTEAFF.